The present T cell receptor (beta chain) was sequenced within a study of shared clonotypes between healthy human individuals (dated by TCRdb to about 2020). Regarding the complete study: A few men and two women, aged 18 to 49 years, made up the cohort. Per donor, three plates each were used for CD4 naive and CD4 memory, two for CD8 naive, and one for CD8 memory. To estimate repertoire size and how much clonotypes are shared between individuals, the study performed deep sequencing of blood TCR repertoires from a few healthy adults. To increase sequencing depth and limit assay-specific biases, TCR repertoire library preparation and sequencing were carried out by different laboratories using diverse techniques. Each donor's leukapheresis produced roughly between roughly 0.85 and 10 billion PBMCs.

CDR1 and CDR2 are read off the germline V gene as MGHRA and YSYEKL. Measured from the cysteine to the phenylalanine, the CDR3 is 12 residues long. Only the CDR3 portion is preserved as DNA: 36 bases, with reading frame beginning at the first base. Trimming takes 1 base from V and 5 bases from J, and the germline ends sit 3 bases apart. On this clone: Its antigen remains undetermined. Per-nucleotide qualities are absent, and no much larger clonotype sits a single base away. The sample carries other DNA sequences with the same CDR3.

For the CD8 naive samples, CD45RO-negative cells were positively selected for CCR7, yielding a CD45RA+CCR7+ population from which TemRA cells were excluded. Healthy HIV-negative adults with no recently reported acute infections or vaccinations were included as donors. Every donor was a Caucasian adult residing in Nashville, Tennessee, USA. After blood collection by leukapheresis, PBMCs were isolated using Ficoll-Histopaque density gradient centrifugation and then cryopreserved in the vapor phase of liquid nitrogen. Purity and quantity of every magnetically sorted T cell population were checked by analytical flow cytometry. Genomic DNA was isolated from every sorted fraction and measured by UV absorbance on a Nanodrop 2000c. TCR CDR3 regions were amplified from genomic DNA by multiplex PCR using the deep immunoSEQ assay. Extracted genomic DNA from each cell subset was spread evenly across all wells of several immunoSEQ 96-well plates, with each plate serving as a replicate. For sorted subsets, roughly 200 ng genomic DNA, equal to 30,000 to 35,000 T cell genomes, was loaded into each replicate PCR. Purified libraries were quantified with a Qubit 3.0 fluorometer, sized on a Bioanalyzer 2100, and re-quantified with the KAPA Library Quantification kit. Each immunoSEQ 96-well plate was sequenced on its own single-read 150-cycle Illumina NextSeq 550 flow cell. In the paper's pipeline: Because the immunoSEQ output included only junctional sequences and no quality scores, the filtering could not be the same as the filtering used for full-length reads. To assign V/J genes and CDR3, sequences were annotated against IMGT germline references using PyIR, a Python wrapper for IgBLAST v1.9. Reads were removed for weak V/J assignments (E-value above 1e-6), missing CDR3, stop codons, out-of-frame junctions, or ambiguous translated residues. V3J clonotypes were defined by identical inferred V gene, J gene, and CDR3 amino acid sequence. The percentage overlap between two repertoires was calculated by dividing the number of shared unique clonotypes by the size of the smaller repertoire. Three approaches were used to assess repertoire richness: RTK rarefaction, the Chao1 estimator, and Recon v2.1 estimates of unobserved clonotypes. Generation probabilities for all TCRbeta clonotypes obtained by the gDNA method from a handful of donors were computed using OLGA. TCRdb obtained this table from immuneACCESS and retained in-frame rearrangements with V and J assigned. These tables miss some clones; where compared with another copy, unresolved V genes account for less than half of the shortfall, and the remainder is unexplained. The V and J calls and clone size come from that table; D and trimming were worked out from the DNA. Recorded for this sample are approximately 600,000 clones; about 95% of them occurred a single time. The biggest ten clones account for around 0.11% of the sample.

Findings and caveats that apply to the study as a whole: Across a few donors, about 5.2% of naive CD4, approximately 3.6% of naive CD8, approximately 2.5% of memory CD4, and about 0.4% of memory CD8 clonotypes were shared. Compared with non-shared clonotypes, the clonotypes found in all four sorted-subset donors had higher generation probabilities. Estimated clonotype richness was generally larger for naive than for memory subsets. Because the study included only a small number of donors, the genetic and exposure-history diversity represented was limited. Sampling was restricted to blood, and TCR repertoires in tissues likely differ from the TCR repertoires found in blood. Pairwise subsampling led to the expectation that sequencing depth would affect the degree of clonotype sharing among donors. Incomplete sequencing was indicated by rarefaction of sorted-subset datasets, despite the large sequencing depth.

Material: naive CD8+ T cells sorted from blood. The sample's cell subset or site label, in plain terms: CD45RA+CCR7+. The chain joins TRBV4-1 to TRBJ2-1, with no confidently assigned D gene. The receptor's source is a woman aged 30 to 39 in good health. The nucleotide sequence is TGCGCCAGCAGCCAAGTCAACAATGAGCAGTTCTTC. Its translation reads: CASSQVNNEQFF.